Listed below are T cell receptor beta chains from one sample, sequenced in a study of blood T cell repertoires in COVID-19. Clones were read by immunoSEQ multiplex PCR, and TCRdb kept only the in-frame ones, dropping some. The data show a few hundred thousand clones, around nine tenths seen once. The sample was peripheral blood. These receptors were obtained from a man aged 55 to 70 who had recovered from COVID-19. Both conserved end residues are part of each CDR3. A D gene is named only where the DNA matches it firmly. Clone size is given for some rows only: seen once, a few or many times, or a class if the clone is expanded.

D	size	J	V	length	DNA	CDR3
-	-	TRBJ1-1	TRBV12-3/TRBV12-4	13	TGTGCCAGCAGACGGGGTTGGAACACTGAAGCTTTCTTT	CASRRGWNTEAFF
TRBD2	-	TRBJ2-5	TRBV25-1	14	TGTGCCAGCAAGGACACTAGCGGTCCAGAGACCCAGTACTTC	CASKDTSGPETQYF
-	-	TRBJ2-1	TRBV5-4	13	TGTGCCAGCGGGGAGGGCCAGGGGAATGAGCAGTTCTTC	CASGEGQGNEQFF
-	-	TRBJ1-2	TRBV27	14	TGTGCCAGCAGTTTTCGGGCCCCCGCGGGGGGCTACACCTTC	CASSFRAPAGGYTF
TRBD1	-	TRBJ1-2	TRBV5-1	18	TGCGCCAGCAGCTTGGCCGCGGGACAGACAGGATTTATGGGTGGCTACACCTTC	CASSLAAGQTGFMGGYTF
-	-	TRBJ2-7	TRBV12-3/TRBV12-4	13	TGTGCCAGCACCCTAGGAGCGGTGCGCGAGCAGTACTTC	CASTLGAVREQYF
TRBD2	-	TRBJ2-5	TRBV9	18	TGTGCCAGCAGCGAACGTCACGGATTAGCGGGGGGGCCAGAGACCCAGTACTTC	CASSERHGLAGGPETQYF
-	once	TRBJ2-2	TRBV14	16	TGTGCCAGCAGCCGAGGCCAGGCGGGAAACACCGGGGAGCTGTTTTTT	CASSRGQAGNTGELFF
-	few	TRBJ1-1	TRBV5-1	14	TGCGCCAGCAGCTTGGAAAGGGGCGTAACTGAAGCTTTCTTT	CASSLERGVTEAFF
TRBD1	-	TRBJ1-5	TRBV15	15	TGTGCCACCAGCAGAGATAGGACAGGGGTTCAGCCCCAGCATTTT	CATSRDRTGVQPQHF
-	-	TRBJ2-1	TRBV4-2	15	TGTGCCAGCAGCCAAGTAAAGAGCACTTACAATGAGCAGTTCTTC	CASSQVKSTYNEQFF
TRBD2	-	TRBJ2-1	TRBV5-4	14	TGTGCCAGCAGCCCCGGGGGGGCCGTTAATGAGCAGTTCTTC	CASSPGGAVNEQFF
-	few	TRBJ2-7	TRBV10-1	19	TGCGCCAGCCCTTTGCCCCCACACCTAACAGGGCAGACTACCTACGAGCAGTACTTC	CASPLPPHLTGQTTYEQYF
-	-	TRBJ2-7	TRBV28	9	TGTGCCAGTCGCTACGAGCAGTACTTC	CASRYEQYF
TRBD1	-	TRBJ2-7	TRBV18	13	TGTGCCAGCTCAAGTAGGGACAGCTACGAGCAGTACTTC	CASSSRDSYEQYF
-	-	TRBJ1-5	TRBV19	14	TGTGCCAGTACATACCCAGGGTACCATCAGCCCCAGCATTTT	CASTYPGYHQPQHF
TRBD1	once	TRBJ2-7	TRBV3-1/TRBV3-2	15	TGTGCCAGCAGCCTACCCGGGACAGGGTACCACGAGCAGTACTTC	CASSLPGTGYHEQYF
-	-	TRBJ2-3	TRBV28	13	TGTGCCAGCAGCCTACAGGGAACAGATACGCAGTATTTT	CASSLQGTDTQYF
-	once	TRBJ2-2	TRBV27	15	TGTGCCAGCAGTTTAGAGGGATCCTACTTCGGGGAGCTGTTTTTT	CASSLEGSYFGELFF
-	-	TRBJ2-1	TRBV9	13	TGTGCCAGCAGCTCCAACTCCTACAATGAGCAGTTCTTC	CASSSNSYNEQFF
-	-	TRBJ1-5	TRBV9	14	TGTGCCAGCAGCGTAGCGGCGGCCGACCAGCCCCAGCATTTT	CASSVAAADQPQHF
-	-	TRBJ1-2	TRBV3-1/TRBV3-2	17	TGTGCCAGCAGCCACAGGCACGCCGGACAGTTTATTTATGGCTACACCTTC	CASSHRHAGQFIYGYTF
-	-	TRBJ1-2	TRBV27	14	TGTGCCAGCAGAGGGGGAACCCGGAACTATGGCTACACCTTC	CASRGGTRNYGYTF
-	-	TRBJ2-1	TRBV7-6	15	TGTGCCAGCAGCTCCGGCACGGAGGGGTACAATGAGCAGTTCTTC	CASSSGTEGYNEQFF
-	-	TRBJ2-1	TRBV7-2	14	TGTGCCAGCAGCTTAGCGCGCGGGGCCAGGGAGCAGTTCTTC	CASSLARGAREQFF
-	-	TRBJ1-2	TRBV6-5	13	TGTGCCAGCAGATCAACAGGGAGCTATGGCTACACCTTC	CASRSTGSYGYTF
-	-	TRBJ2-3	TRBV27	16	TGTGCCAGCAGTTTGATAGTAGCGGCTAGCACAGATACGCAGTATTTT	CASSLIVAASTDTQYF
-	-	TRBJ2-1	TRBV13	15	TGTGCCACCACAACGGGGGGCCTATCCTACAATGAGCAGTTCTTC	CATTTGGLSYNEQFF
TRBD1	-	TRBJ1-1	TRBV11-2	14	TGTGCCAGCAGCTCCCTGACAGGGGGCACTGAAGCTTTCTTT	CASSSLTGGTEAFF
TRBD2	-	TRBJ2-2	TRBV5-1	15	TGCGCCAGCAGCTTTCCGGGGGGAGGCACCGGGGAGCTGTTTTTT	CASSFPGGGTGELFF
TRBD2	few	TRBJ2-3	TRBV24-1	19	TGTGCCACCAGTAGGGGTCCTTCGGGACTAGCGGGACTCACAGATACGCAGTATTTT	CATSRGPSGLAGLTDTQYF
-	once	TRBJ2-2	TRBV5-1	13	TGCGCCAGCAGCTTGGGCGGGCCCGGGGAGCTGTTTTTT	CASSLGGPGELFF
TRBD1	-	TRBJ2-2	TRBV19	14	TGTGCCACCATCGGACAGGGCCCGGGCGGGGAGCTGTTTTTT	CATIGQGPGGELFF
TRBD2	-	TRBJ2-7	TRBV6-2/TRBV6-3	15	TGTGCCAGCAGTTACTCGACTAGCGGAACCTACGAGCAGTACTTC	CASSYSTSGTYEQYF
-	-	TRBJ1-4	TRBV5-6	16	TGTGCCAGCAGCTGGACACCACTTTCAACTAATGAAAAACTGTTTTTT	CASSWTPLSTNEKLFF
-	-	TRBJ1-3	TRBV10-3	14	TGTGCCATCAGTGAGACAAACTCTGGAAACACCATATATTTT	CAISETNSGNTIYF
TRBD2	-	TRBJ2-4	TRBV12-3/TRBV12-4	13	TGTGCCAGCAGTTTCGTCGGGGGGAACATTCAGTACTTC	CASSFVGGNIQYF
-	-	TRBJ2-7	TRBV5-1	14	TGCGCCAGCAGCTTGCAGGGTACGAGCCTCGAGCAGTACTTC	CASSLQGTSLEQYF
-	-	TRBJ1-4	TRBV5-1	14	TGCGCCAGCAGCTTGGCTGCGAATATGGAAAAACTGTTTTTT	CASSLAANMEKLFF
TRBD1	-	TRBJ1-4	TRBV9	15	TGTGCCAGCAGCCCCCGGGGACAGAATAATGAAAAACTGTTTTTT	CASSPRGQNNEKLFF
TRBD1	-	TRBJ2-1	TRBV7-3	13	TGTGCCAGCAGAACCCGACAGGGCAATGAGCAGTTCTTC	CASRTRQGNEQFF
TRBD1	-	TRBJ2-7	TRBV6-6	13	TGTGCCAGCAGGGGACAGGGAATAGGCGAGCAGTACTTC	CASRGQGIGEQYF
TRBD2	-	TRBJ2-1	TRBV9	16	TGTGCCAGCAGCGTAGGGACTAGCGCGAGGTGGGATGAGCAGTTCTTC	CASSVGTSARWDEQFF
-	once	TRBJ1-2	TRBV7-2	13	TGTGCCAGCAGCGAAGCAGGGCTCTATGGCTACACCTTC	CASSEAGLYGYTF
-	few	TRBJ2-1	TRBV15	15	TGTGCCACCAGTACTGACAGGAGAGCAGACAATGAGCAGTTCTTC	CATSTDRRADNEQFF
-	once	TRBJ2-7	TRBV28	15	TGTGCCAGCAGTTTAGGGGCAGGCGGTCTATACGAGCAGTACTTC	CASSLGAGGLYEQYF
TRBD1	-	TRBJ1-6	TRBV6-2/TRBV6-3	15	TGTGCCAGCAGTCTCGCGGGACAGCGTAATTCACCCCTCCACTTT	CASSLAGQRNSPLHF
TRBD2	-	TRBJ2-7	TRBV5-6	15	TGTGCCAGCAGCCAAGGGACTATGCGGACCTACGAGCAGTACTTC	CASSQGTMRTYEQYF